This TCR beta chain was identified during a study of blood T cell repertoires in COVID-19. The wider study: The study drew acute and convalescent COVID-19 samples from the United States, Italy and Spain. PBMCs, B-cell-depleted T cells, or T cells were the source of the cDNA or gDNA that made up the material.

Germline-derived CDR1 and CDR2 are SGHAT and FQNNGV. Trimming removed 3 bases from V and 0 bases from J; junction bases left unmatched: 0. This CDR3 spans 14 amino acids. As processed by the authors: Reference gene primer amplification yielded estimated nucleated cell counts. Clones were read by immunoSEQ multiplex PCR, and TCRdb kept only the in-frame ones, dropping some. V and J calls plus clone size are reproduced from that table; the DNA served to infer D and trimming. The sample lists about 110,000 clones, approximately 88% occurring once. Material for sequencing was peripheral blood. This sequence joins TRBV11-2 and TRBJ2-7; 9 nucleotides align to TRBD2. This TCR was recovered from a human donor in a cohort sampled during active COVID-19. The CDR3 region is CASSFSGGSYEQYF. In DNA, the CDR3 is TGTGCCAGCAGCTTTAGCGGGGGCTCCTACGAGCAGTACTTC.